This T cell receptor beta chain was documented in a study of T cells after yellow fever vaccination. Study-level results: Most primary-vaccination clones recurred post-booster (roughly 96% CD4, roughly 91% CD8). CD4 and CD8 compartments shared a small share of clonotypes, likely from convergent recombination.

The CDR3 length is 16 residues. CDR1 and CDR2 from the germline V gene are MNHNS and SASEGT. V shed 5 bases and J 0 bases; nucleotides not matched to a gene: 7. From the 5' RACE reads, TCRdb called clonotypes with MiXCR, one entry per CDR3 protein. The sample has around 250,000 distinct CDR3 sequences, 6.9% seen once. With regard to this clonotype: What it binds is not known.

This chain uses TRBV6-1 with TRBJ2-3; 8 nucleotides match TRBD2. This TCR was recovered from a man in his thirties or forties who received the YFV17D yellow fever vaccine. The sample consisted of CD4+ T cells sorted from PBMCs, taken 15 days after the yellow fever booster vaccination. CDR3 in DNA: TGTGCCAGCAGTAGGACTAGCAGTTTTAGCACAGATACGCAGTATTTT. Its translation: CASSRTSSFSTDTQYF.